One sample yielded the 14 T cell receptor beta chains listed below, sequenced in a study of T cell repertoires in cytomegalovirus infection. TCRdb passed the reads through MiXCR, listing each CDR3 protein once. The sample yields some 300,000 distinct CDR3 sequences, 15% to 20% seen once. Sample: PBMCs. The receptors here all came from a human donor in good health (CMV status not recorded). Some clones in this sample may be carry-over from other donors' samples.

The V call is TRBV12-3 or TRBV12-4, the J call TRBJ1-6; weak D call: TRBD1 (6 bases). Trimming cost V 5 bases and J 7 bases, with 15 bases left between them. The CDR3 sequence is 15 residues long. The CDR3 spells CASSVSYTGNSPLHF. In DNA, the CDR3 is TGTGCCAGCAGTGTCTCTTATACAGGGAATTCACCCCTCCACTTT.

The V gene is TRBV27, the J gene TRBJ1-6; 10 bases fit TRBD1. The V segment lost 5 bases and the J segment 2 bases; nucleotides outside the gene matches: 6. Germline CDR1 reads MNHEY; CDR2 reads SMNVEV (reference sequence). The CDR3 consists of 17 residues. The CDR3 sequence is CASSPLTGGAYNSPLHF. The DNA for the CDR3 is TGTGCCAGCAGTCCCCTGACAGGGGGCGCCTATAATTCACCCCTCCACTTT.

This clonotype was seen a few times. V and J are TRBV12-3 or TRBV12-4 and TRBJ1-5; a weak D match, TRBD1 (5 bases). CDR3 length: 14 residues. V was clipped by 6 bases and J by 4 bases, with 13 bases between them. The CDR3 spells CASSKSDSNQPQHF. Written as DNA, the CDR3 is TGTGCCAGCAGCAAATCAGACAGTAATCAGCCCCAGCATTTT.

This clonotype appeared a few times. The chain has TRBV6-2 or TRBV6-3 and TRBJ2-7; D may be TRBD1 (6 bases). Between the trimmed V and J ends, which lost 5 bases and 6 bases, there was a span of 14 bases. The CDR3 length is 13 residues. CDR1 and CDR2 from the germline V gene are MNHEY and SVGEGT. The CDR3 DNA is TGTGCCAGCAGTGAACAGGGATCGGGCGAGCAGTACTTC. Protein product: CASSEQGSGEQYF.

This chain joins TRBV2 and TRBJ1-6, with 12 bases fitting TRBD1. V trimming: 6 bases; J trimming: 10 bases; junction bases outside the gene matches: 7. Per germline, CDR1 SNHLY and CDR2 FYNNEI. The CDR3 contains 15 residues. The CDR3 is CASRTGTGGRSPLHF. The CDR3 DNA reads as TGTGCCAGCAGGACCGGGACAGGGGGCCGATCACCCCTCCACTTT.

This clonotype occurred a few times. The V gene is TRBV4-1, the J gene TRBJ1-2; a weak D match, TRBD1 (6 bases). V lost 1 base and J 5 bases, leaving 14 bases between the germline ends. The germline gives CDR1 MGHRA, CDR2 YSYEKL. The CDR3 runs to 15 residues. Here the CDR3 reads CASSQGAGVTYGYTF. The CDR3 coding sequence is TGCGCCAGCAGCCAAGGAGCAGGGGTGACATATGGCTACACCTTC.

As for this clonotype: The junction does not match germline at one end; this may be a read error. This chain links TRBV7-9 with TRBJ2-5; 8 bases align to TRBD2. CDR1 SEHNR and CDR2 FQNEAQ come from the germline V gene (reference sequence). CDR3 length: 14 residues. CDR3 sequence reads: CASSVAGLWWAQYF. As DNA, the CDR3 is TGTGCCAGCAGCGTAGCGGGGTTATGGTGGGCCCAGTACTTC.

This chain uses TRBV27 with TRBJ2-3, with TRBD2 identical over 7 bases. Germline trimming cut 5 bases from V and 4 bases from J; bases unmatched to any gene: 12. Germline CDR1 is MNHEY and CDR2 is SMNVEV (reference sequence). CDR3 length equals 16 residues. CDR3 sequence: CASSGTLTSSADTQYF. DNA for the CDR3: TGTGCCAGCAGTGGAACTCTGACTAGCTCGGCAGATACGCAGTATTTT.

The CDR3 is CASSSLGRSSYNEQFF. In DNA, the CDR3 is TGTGCCAGCAGCTCCCTCGGACGAAGCTCCTACAATGAGCAGTTCTTC. V gene TRBV5-4 combines with J gene TRBJ2-1, with D unresolved. Germline CDR1 reads SGHNT; CDR2 reads YYREEE (reference sequence). Trimming cost V 3 bases and J 0 bases, with 13 bases left between them. This CDR3 comprises 16 residues.

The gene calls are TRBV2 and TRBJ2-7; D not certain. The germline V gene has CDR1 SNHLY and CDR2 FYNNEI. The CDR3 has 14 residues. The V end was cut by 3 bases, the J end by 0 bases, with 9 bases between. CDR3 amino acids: CASSDGVLSYEQYF. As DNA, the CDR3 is TGTGCCAGCAGTGATGGGGTTCTCTCCTACGAGCAGTACTTC.

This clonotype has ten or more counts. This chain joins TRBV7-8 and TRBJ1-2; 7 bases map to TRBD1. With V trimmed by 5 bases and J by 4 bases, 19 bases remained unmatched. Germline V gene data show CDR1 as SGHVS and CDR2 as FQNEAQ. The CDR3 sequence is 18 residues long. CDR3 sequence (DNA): TGTGCCAGCAGCCTATACAGGGGATCAGTTGGAGGAGGCTATGGCTACACCTTC. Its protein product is CASSLYRGSVGGGYGYTF. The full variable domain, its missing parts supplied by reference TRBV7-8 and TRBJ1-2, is GAGVSQSPRYKVAKRGQDVALRCDPISGHVSLFWYQQALGQGPEFLTYFQNEAQLDKSGLPSDRFFAERPEGSVSTLKIQRTQQEDSAVYLCASSLYRGSVGGGYGYTFGSGTRLTVV.

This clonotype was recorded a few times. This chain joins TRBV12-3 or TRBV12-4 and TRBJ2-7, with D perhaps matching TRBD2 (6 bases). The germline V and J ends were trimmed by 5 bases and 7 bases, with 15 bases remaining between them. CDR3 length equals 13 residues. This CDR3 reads CASSLRPAGEQYF. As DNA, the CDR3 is TGTGCCAGCAGTCTCCGTCCCGCGGGAGAGCAGTACTTC.

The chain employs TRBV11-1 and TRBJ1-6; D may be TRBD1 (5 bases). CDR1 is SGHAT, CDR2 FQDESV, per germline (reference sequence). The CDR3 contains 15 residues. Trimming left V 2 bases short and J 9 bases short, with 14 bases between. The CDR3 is CASSLFEGKTSPLHF. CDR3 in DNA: TGTGCCAGCAGCTTATTTGAGGGGAAAACTTCACCCCTCCACTTT.

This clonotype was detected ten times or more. The CDR3 loop is CATRGTGTPSYNEQFF. DNA for the CDR3: TGTGCCACCCGGGGAACCGGGACTCCATCCTACAATGAGCAGTTCTTC. The chain has TRBV6-1 and TRBJ2-1; TRBD2 might be the D (6 bases). Trimming removed 10 bases from V and 1 base from J, with 20 bases in between. The CDR3 sequence is 16 residues long. CDR1 MNHNS and CDR2 SASEGT come from the germline V gene.